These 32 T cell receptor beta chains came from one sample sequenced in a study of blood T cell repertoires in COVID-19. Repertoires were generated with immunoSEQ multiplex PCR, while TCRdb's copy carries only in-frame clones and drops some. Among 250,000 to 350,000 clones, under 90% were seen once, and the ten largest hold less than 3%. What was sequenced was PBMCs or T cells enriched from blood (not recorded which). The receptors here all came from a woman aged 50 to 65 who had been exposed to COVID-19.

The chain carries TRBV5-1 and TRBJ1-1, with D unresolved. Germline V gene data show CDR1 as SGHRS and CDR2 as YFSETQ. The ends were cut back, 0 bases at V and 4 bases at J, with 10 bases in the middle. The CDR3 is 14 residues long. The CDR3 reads CASSLVPQATEAFF. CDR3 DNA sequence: TGCGCCAGCAGCTTGGTCCCCCAGGCCACTGAAGCTTTCTTT. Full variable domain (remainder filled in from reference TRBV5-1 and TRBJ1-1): KAGVTQTPRYLIKTRGQQVTLSCSPISGHRSVSWYQQTPGQGLQFLFEYFSETQRNKGNFPGRFSGRQFSNSRSEMNVSTLELGDSALYLCASSLVPQATEAFFGQGTRLTVV.

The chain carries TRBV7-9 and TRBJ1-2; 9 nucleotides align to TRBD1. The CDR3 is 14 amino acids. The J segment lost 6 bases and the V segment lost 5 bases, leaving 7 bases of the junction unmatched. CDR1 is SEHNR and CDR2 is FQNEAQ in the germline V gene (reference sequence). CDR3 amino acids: CASSPHDRGDGYTF. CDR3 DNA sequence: TGTGCCAGCAGCCCTCACGACAGGGGGGATGGCTACACCTTC. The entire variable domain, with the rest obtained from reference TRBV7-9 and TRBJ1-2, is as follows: DTGVSQNPRHKITKRGQNVTFRCDPISEHNRLYWYRQTLGQGPEFLTYFQNEAQLEKSRLLSDRFSAERPKGSFSTLEIQRTEQGDSAMYLCASSPHDRGDGYTFGSGTRLTVV.

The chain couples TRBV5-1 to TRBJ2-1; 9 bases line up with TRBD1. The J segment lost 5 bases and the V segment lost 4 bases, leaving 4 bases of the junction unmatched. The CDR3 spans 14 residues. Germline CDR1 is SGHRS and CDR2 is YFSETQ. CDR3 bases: TGCGCCAGCAGCCCGGGACAGGGAAACAATGAGCAGTTCTTC. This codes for CASSPGQGNNEQFF.

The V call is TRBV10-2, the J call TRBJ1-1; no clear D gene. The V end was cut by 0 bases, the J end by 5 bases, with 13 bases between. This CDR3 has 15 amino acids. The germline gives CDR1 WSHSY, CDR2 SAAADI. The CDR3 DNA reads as TGCGCCAGCAGTGAGTCGCGGGAGAGGGTAACTGAAGCTTTCTTT. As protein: CASSESRERVTEAFF.

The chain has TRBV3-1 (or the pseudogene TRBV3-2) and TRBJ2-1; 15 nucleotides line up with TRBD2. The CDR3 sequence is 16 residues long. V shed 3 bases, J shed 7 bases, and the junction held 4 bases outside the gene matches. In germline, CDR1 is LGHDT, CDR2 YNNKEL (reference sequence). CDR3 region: CASSHGTSGGTNEQFF. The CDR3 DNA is TGTGCCAGCAGCCATGGGACTAGCGGGGGGACTAATGAGCAGTTCTTC.

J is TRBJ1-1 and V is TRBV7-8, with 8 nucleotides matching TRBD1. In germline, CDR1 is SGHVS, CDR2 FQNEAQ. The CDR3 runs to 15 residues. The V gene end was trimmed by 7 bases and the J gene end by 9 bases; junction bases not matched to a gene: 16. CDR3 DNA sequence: TGTGCCAGCACCGGAGCTCACCCAGGGGGCAACCAAGCTTTCTTT. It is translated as CASTGAHPGGNQAFF.

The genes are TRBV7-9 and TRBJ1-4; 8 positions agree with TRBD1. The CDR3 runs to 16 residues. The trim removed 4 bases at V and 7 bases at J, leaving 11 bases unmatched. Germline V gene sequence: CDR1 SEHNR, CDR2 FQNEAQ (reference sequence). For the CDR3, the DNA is TGTGCCAGCAGCTCCTACCCGCAGGGGGCCCGTGAAAAACTGTTTTTT. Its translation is CASSSYPQGAREKLFF.

The CDR3 here is CASSSGGSGNTIYF. The DNA for the CDR3 is TGTGCCAGCAGCTCAGGGGGATCTGGAAACACCATATATTTT. The genes are TRBV6-5 and TRBJ1-3; 7 bases are a match to TRBD1. The CDR3 runs 14 residues. Germline CDR1 is MNHEY and CDR2 is SVGAGI. Trimming took 6 bases from V and 1 from J; bases not matched to a gene: 3.

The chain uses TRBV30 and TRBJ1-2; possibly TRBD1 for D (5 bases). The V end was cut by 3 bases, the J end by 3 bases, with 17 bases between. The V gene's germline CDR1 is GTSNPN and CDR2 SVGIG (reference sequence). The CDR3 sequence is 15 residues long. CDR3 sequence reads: CAWRDGGEKYYGYTF. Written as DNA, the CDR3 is TGTGCCTGGAGAGACGGGGGAGAAAAATACTATGGCTACACCTTC.

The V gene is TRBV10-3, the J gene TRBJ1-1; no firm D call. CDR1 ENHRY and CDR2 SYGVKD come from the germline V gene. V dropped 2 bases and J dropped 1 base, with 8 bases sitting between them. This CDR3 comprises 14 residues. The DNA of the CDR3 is TGTGCCATCAGTGAGACTCAGGAGAACACTGAAGCTTTCTTT. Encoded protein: CAISETQENTEAFF.

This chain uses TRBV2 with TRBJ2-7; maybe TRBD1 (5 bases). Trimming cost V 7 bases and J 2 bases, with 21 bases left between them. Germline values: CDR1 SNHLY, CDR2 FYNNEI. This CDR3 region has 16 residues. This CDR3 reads CASNLDRNIGTYEQYF. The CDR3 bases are TGTGCCAGCAATCTCGACAGAAACATAGGGACCTACGAGCAGTACTTC.

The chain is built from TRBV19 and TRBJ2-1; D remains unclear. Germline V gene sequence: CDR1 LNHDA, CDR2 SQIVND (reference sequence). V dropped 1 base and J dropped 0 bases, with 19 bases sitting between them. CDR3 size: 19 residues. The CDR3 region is CASSIGVATQSSSYNEQFF. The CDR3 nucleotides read TGTGCCAGTAGTATAGGAGTAGCTACTCAATCGAGCTCCTACAATGAGCAGTTCTTC.

CDR3 loop: CSASRTGGHDFYEQYF. The DNA of the CDR3 is TGCAGTGCTAGTAGGACAGGGGGCCATGATTTTTACGAGCAGTACTTC. V is TRBV20-1 and J is TRBJ2-7, with TRBD1 identical over 11 bases. J lost 4 bases, V lost 3 bases, and 11 bases had no gene match. There are 16 residues in the CDR3. The V gene's germline CDR1 is DFQATT and CDR2 SNEGSKA (reference sequence).

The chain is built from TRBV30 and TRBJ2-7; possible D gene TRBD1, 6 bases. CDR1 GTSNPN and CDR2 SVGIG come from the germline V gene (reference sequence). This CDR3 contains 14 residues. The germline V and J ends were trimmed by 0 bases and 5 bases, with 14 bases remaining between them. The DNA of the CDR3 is TGTGCCTGGAGTGTAGGGCAGGGGAAGGACGAGCAGTACTTC. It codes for CAWSVGQGKDEQYF.

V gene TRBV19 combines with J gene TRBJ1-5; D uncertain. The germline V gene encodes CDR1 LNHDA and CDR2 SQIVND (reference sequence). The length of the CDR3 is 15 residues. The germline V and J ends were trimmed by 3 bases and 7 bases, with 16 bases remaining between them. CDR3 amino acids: CASSIKGLGRQPQHF. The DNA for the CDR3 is TGTGCCAGTAGTATCAAAGGACTGGGCCGACAGCCCCAGCATTTT.

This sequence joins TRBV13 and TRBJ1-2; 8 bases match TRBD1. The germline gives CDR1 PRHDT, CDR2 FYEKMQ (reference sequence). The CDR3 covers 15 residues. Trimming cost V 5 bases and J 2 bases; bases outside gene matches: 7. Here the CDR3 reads CASSLTGGPNYGYTF. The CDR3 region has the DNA TGTGCCAGCAGCCTTACAGGGGGGCCAAACTATGGCTACACCTTC. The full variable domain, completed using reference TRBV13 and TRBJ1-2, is AAGVIQSPRHLIKEKRETATLKCYPIPRHDTVYWYQQGPGQDPQFLISFYEKMQSDKGSIPDRFSAQQFSDYHSELNMSSLELGDSALYFCASSLTGGPNYGYTFGSGTRLTVV.

The CDR3 nucleotides are TGTGCCAGCAGCGCTGAGCCCAGAGGAAAACTGTTTTTT. Its translation is CASSAEPRGKLFF. The chain uses TRBV9 and TRBJ1-4, with D unresolved. Germline V gene sequence: CDR1 SGDLS, CDR2 YYNGEE. This CDR3 has 13 residues. Trimming left V 3 bases short and J 10 bases short, with 13 bases between. The entire variable domain, with the rest obtained from reference TRBV9 and TRBJ1-4, is as follows: DSGVTQTPKHLITATGQRVTLRCSPRSGDLSVYWYQQSLDQGLQFLIQYYNGEERAKGNILERFSAQQFPDLHSELNLSSLELGDSALYFCASSAEPRGKLFFGSGTQLSVL.

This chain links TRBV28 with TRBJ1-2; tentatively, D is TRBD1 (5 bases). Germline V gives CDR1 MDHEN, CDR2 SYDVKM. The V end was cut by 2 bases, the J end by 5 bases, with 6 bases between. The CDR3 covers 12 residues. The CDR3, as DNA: TGTGCCAGCAGTTTAAGACAGTATGGCTACACCTTC. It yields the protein CASSLRQYGYTF.

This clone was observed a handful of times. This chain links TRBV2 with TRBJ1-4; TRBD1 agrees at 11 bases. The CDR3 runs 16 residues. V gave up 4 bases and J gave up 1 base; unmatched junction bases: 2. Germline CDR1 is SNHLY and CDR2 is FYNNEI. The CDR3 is CASSGTGGLTNEKLFF. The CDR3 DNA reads TGTGCCAGCAGTGGGACAGGGGGCCTAACTAATGAAAAACTGTTTTTT.

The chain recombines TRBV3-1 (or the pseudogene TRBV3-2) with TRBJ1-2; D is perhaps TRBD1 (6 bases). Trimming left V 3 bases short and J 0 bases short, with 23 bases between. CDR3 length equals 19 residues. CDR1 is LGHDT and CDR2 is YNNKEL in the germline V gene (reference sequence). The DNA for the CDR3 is TGTGCCAGCAGCCAGATACAGGGAAATCTGCCCTTAGCTAACTATGGCTACACCTTC. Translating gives CASSQIQGNLPLANYGYTF.

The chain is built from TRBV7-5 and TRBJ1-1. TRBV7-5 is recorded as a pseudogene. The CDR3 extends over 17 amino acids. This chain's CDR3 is CARSLGGGTGRNTEAFF. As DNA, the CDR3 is TGTGCCAGAAGCTTAGGAGGCGGGACGGGCAGGAACACTGAAGCTTTCTTT.

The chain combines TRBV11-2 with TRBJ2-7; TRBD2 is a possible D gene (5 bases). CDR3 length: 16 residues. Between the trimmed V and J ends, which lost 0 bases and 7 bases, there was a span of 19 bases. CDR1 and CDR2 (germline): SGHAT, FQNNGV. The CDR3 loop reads CASSLDRLSGGVEQYF. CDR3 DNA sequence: TGTGCCAGCAGCTTAGATCGTCTGAGCGGTGGGGTGGAGCAGTACTTC.

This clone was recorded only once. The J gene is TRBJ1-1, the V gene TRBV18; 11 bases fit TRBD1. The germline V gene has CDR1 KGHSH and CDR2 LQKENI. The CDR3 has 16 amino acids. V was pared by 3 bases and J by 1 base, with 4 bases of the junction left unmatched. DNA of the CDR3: TGTGCCAGCTCACCGGACAGGGGGCATAGGAACACTGAAGCTTTCTTT. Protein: CASSPDRGHRNTEAFF. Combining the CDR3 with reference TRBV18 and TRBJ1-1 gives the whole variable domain NAGVMQNPRHLVRRRGQEARLRCSPMKGHSHVYWYRQLPEEGLKFMVYLQKENIIDESGMPKERFSAEFPKEGPSILRIQQVVRGDSAAYFCASSPDRGHRNTEAFFGQGTRLTVV.

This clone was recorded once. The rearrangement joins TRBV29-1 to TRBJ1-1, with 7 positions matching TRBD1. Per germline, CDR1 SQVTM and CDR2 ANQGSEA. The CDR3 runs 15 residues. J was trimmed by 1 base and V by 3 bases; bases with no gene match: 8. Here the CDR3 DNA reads TGCAGCGTTGAGGCTGAAGGGACAGCGAACACTGAAGCTTTCTTT. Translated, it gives CSVEAEGTANTEAFF.

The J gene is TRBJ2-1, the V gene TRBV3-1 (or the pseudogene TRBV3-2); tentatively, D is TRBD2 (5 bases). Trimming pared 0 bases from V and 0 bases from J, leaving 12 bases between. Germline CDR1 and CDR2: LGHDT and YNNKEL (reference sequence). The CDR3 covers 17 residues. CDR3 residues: CASSQDYWEHSYNEQFF. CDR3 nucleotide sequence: TGTGCCAGCAGCCAAGATTACTGGGAGCACTCCTACAATGAGCAGTTCTTC.

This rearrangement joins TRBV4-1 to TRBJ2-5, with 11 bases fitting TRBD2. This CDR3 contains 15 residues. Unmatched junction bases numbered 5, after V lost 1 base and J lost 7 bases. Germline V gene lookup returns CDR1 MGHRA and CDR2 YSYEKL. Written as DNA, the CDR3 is TGCGCCAGCAGCCAAGTGACTAGCGGGGATAGGACCCAGTACTTC. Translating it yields CASSQVTSGDRTQYF.

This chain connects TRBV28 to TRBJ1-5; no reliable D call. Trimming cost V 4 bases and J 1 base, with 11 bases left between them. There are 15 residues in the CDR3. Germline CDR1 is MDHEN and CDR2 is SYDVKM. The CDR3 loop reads CASSSAPGSNQPQHF. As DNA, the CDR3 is TGTGCCAGCAGTTCTGCCCCAGGAAGCAATCAGCCCCAGCATTTT.

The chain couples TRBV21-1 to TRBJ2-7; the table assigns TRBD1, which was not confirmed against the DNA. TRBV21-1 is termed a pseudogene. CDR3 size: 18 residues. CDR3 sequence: CATGRPQPVDRFRREQYF. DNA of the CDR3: TGTGCCACGGGTCGTCCCCAACCCGTCGACAGGTTTAGGCGCGAGCAGTACTTC.

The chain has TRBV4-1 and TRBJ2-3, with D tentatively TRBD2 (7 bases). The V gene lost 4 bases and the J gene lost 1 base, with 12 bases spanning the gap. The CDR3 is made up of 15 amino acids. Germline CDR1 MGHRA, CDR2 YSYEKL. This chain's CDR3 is CASSLTGGRTDTQYF. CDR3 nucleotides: TGCGCCAGCAGCCTTACGGGGGGCCGCACAGATACGCAGTATTTT.

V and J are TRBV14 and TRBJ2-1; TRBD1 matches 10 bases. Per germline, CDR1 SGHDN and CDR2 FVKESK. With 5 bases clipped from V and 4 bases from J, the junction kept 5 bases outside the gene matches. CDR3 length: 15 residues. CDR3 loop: CASSAGTGVYNEQFF. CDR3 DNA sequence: TGTGCCAGCAGCGCCGGGACAGGGGTATACAATGAGCAGTTCTTC.

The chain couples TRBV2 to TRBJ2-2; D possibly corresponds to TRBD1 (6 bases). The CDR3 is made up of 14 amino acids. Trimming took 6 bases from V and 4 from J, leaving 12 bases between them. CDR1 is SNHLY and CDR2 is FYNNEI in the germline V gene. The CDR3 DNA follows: TGTGCCAGCAGGCTCAGGGGCGGCACCGGGGAGCTGTTTTTT. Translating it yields CASRLRGGTGELFF.

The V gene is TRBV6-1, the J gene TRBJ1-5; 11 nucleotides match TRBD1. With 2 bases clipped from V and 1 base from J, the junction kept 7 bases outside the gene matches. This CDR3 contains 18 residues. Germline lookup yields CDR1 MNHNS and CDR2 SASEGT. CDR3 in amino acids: CASSELGQGATSNQPQHF. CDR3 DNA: TGTGCCAGCAGTGAATTAGGACAGGGGGCGACGAGCAATCAGCCCCAGCATTTT.